The 24 T cell receptor beta chains listed next were all sequenced from one sample in a study of blood T cell repertoires in COVID-19. The method was immunoSEQ multiplex PCR; TCRdb's version includes in-frame clones alone and lacks a portion of them. The sample contains 300,000 to 400,000 clones, around 89% of which appear only once. Source material: PBMCs or T cells enriched from blood (not recorded which). The receptor set was obtained from a woman aged 25 to 45 with acute COVID-19.

The chain links TRBV14 to TRBJ1-2, with D possibly matching TRBD1 (6 bases). CDR1 and CDR2 from the germline V gene are SGHDN and FVKESK. V dropped 4 bases and J dropped 4 bases, with 13 bases sitting between them. CDR3 length: 14 residues. This chain's CDR3 is CASSPRGTLYGYTF. The CDR3 bases are TGTGCCAGCAGCCCCAGGGGAACCCTCTATGGCTACACCTTC.

The J gene is TRBJ2-7, the V gene TRBV9; 9 nucleotides agree with TRBD1. The CDR3 totals 15 residues. Germline V gene data show CDR1 as SGDLS and CDR2 as YYNGEE. J lost 2 bases, V lost 0 bases, and 3 bases had no gene match. The DNA for the CDR3 is TGTGCCAGCAGCGTAGCGACAGGGGGGGCCTACGAGCAGTACTTC. It is translated as CASSVATGGAYEQYF.

The chain uses TRBV5-6 and TRBJ2-7; 9 bases are a match to TRBD1. The CDR3 contains 18 residues. Looked up from germline, CDR1 is SGHDT and CDR2 is YYEEEE. Trimming removed 0 bases from V and 0 bases from J; junction bases left unmatched: 10. CDR3 in DNA: TGTGCCAGCAGCTTGGCCGTTCCGACAGGGGGGATCTCCTACGAGCAGTACTTC. Its translation: CASSLAVPTGGISYEQYF.

The gene calls are TRBV6-5 and TRBJ2-7, with D tentatively TRBD1 (7 bases). Germline V gene data show CDR1 as MNHEY and CDR2 as SVGAGI. V lost 6 bases to trimming and J lost 3 bases, with 15 bases between them. The CDR3 spans 14 residues. CDR3 nucleotide sequence: TGTGCCAGCAGCGTGGAGGGGACAGTCTACGAGCAGTACTTC. Translation gives CASSVEGTVYEQYF.

The chain joins TRBV2 to TRBJ1-5; D might be TRBD1 (6 bases). CDR3 size: 17 residues. CDR1 is SNHLY, CDR2 FYNNEI, per germline. Trimming took 0 bases from V and 0 from J, leaving 12 bases between them. The CDR3 loop is CASSEARGTRSNQPQHF. CDR3 nucleotide sequence: TGTGCCAGCAGTGAAGCTAGGGGGACACGTAGCAATCAGCCCCAGCATTTT.

The CDR3 reads CASSKDRVGDEKLFF. The CDR3, as DNA: TGTGCCAGCAGCAAGGACAGGGTCGGAGATGAAAAACTGTTTTTT. This chain links TRBV7-9 with TRBJ1-4, with TRBD1 identical over 8 bases. From germline, CDR1 is SEHNR and CDR2 FQNEAQ (reference sequence). The V segment lost 5 bases and the J segment 6 bases; nucleotides outside the gene matches: 8. CDR3 size: 15 residues. Looking up the rest from reference TRBV7-9 and TRBJ1-4 gives the full variable domain: DTGVSQNPRHKITKRGQNVTFRCDPISEHNRLYWYRQTLGQGPEFLTYFQNEAQLEKSRLLSDRFSAERPKGSFSTLEIQRTEQGDSAMYLCASSKDRVGDEKLFFGSGTQLSVL.

The rearrangement uses TRBV11-1 and TRBJ1-1, with 8 nucleotides matching TRBD1. Trimming took 5 bases from V and 5 from J; bases not matched to a gene: 10. The germline V gene encodes CDR1 SGHAT and CDR2 FQDESV (reference sequence). The CDR3 contains 15 residues. The CDR3 DNA reads TGTGCCAGCAGCCCGAGGGACAGGAGCCTTACTGAAGCTTTCTTT. This sequence encodes CASSPRDRSLTEAFF.

The rearrangement uses TRBV5-1 and TRBJ1-6, with TRBD1 identical over 12 bases. Germline V gene data show CDR1 as SGHRS and CDR2 as YFSETQ. CDR3 length equals 22 residues. Germline trimming cut 6 bases from V and 0 bases from J; bases unmatched to any gene: 19. CDR3 nucleotides: TGCGCCAGCAAAACCCGGGACAGGGGGCTACAGACCCCAAACTCCTATAATTCACCCCTCCACTTT. It is translated as CASKTRDRGLQTPNSYNSPLHF.

The V gene is TRBV5-5, the J gene TRBJ1-5; D is undetermined. The germline V and J ends were trimmed by 4 bases and 0 bases, with 8 bases remaining between them. The length of the CDR3 is 14 residues. CDR1 SGHKS and CDR2 YYEKEE come from the germline V gene (reference sequence). Written as DNA, the CDR3 is TGTGCCAGCAGCCGAGACATTAGCAATCAGCCCCAGCATTTT. Translating it yields CASSRDISNQPQHF.

The chain recombines TRBV19 with TRBJ1-5, with D possibly matching TRBD1 (5 bases). The length of the CDR3 is 15 residues. Trimming cost V 9 bases and J 2 bases, with 17 bases left between them. CDR1 and CDR2 (germline): LNHDA, SQIVND (reference sequence). CDR3 sequence (DNA): TGTGCCAGCGCTACCATCGGGGGTCGCAATCAGCCCCAGCATTTT. Protein: CASATIGGRNQPQHF.

Only one count was recorded for this clone. This sequence joins TRBV5-5 and TRBJ1-3; TRBD1 might be the D (5 bases). Germline CDR1 is SGHKS and CDR2 is YYEKEE (reference sequence). The CDR3 sequence is 15 residues long. V lost 4 bases, J lost 4 bases, and 15 bases lay in between. The CDR3 region has the DNA TGTGCCAGCAGCAGCCCAGGGTGGCCAGGAAACACCATATATTTT. It yields the protein CASSSPGWPGNTIYF.

This clone was seen more than once but under ten times. The gene calls are TRBV5-8 and TRBJ2-7, with D hard to call. The CDR3 has 12 amino acids. The germline V and J ends were trimmed by 3 bases and 3 bases, with 7 bases remaining between them. Germline lookup yields CDR1 SGHTS and CDR2 YDEGEE. CDR3 in DNA: TGTGCCAGCAGCTGGCCTAGCTACGAGCAGTACTTC. Protein sequence: CASSWPSYEQYF.

This chain connects TRBV21-1 to TRBJ2-7; TRBD2 is the table's D call, not checked against the DNA. TRBV21-1 is reported as a pseudogene. The CDR3 runs to 15 residues. CDR3 in DNA: TGTGCCAGCAGCAGGGTTGGACTAGTGGGGTACGAGCAGTACTTC. It codes for CASSRVGLVGYEQYF.

The rearrangement links TRBV4-1 to TRBJ2-5; a weak D match, TRBD1 (6 bases). The CDR3 is made up of 17 amino acids. In germline, CDR1 is MGHRA, CDR2 YSYEKL. V was clipped by 1 base and J by 2 bases, with 17 bases between them. The CDR3 here is CASSQGKGGSQQETQYF. CDR3 nucleotide sequence: TGCGCCAGCAGCCAAGGAAAAGGGGGTTCCCAACAAGAGACCCAGTACTTC.

The chain couples TRBV14 to TRBJ1-2; D not resolved. The V gene's germline CDR1 is SGHDN and CDR2 FVKESK. The CDR3 runs to 16 residues. Between the trimmed V and J ends, which lost 0 bases and 1 base, there was a span of 12 bases. The CDR3 reads CASSQELLRVNYGYTF. DNA for the CDR3: TGTGCCAGCAGCCAAGAACTTCTGAGGGTTAACTATGGCTACACCTTC.

This chain connects TRBV6-4 to TRBJ2-1; maybe TRBD1 (6 bases). The germline V gene encodes CDR1 MRHNA and CDR2 SNTAGT. With 3 bases removed from V and 4 bases from J, the gap between germline ends came to 13 bases. This CDR3 region has 15 residues. The CDR3 bases are TGTGCCAGCAGTGAGGAGCTGGGGGCGTACAATGAGCAGTTCTTC. It codes for CASSEELGAYNEQFF.

V is TRBV20-1 and J is TRBJ1-1; D is unresolved. This CDR3 has 11 amino acids. Germline V CDR1 and CDR2: DFQATT, SNEGSKA (reference sequence). The CDR3 DNA sequence: TGCAGCGTCCACTTAAACACTGAAGCTTTCTTT. Translated: CSVHLNTEAFF.

The chain couples TRBV12-5 to TRBJ1-4, with 7 nucleotides matching TRBD1. CDR3 size: 14 residues. The V and J ends lost 5 bases and 3 bases, in that order; junction bases with no gene match: 3. Germline assignment: CDR1 LGHNT and CDR2 FRNRAP. The chain's CDR3 is CASGQGTANEKLFF. Here the CDR3 DNA reads TGTGCTAGTGGTCAGGGGACAGCTAATGAAAAACTGTTTTTT.

The chain joins TRBV24-1 to TRBJ2-2; tentatively, D is TRBD1 (5 bases). The V and J ends lost 8 bases and 4 bases respectively, with 16 bases between them. This CDR3 contains 15 residues. The V gene's germline CDR1 is KGHDR and CDR2 SFDVKD. The CDR3 nucleotides read TGTGCCACCAACGCGGCGACAGCCACCACCGGGGAGCTGTTTTTT. It translates to CATNAATATTGELFF.

J is TRBJ1-1 and V is TRBV27; TRBD1 aligns across 10 bases. Losses at the gene ends were 4 bases for V and 0 bases for J; bases not matched to a gene: 2. Looked up from germline, CDR1 is MNHEY and CDR2 is SMNVEV (reference sequence). CDR3 length: 15 amino acids. Here the CDR3 reads CASSSGQGMNTEAFF. In nucleotides, the CDR3 is TGTGCCAGCAGTTCGGGACAGGGGATGAACACTGAAGCTTTCTTT.

V usage is TRBV10-2 and J usage is TRBJ2-1, with 10 bases aligning to TRBD2. This CDR3 is built from 15 residues. Per germline, CDR1 WSHSY and CDR2 SAAADI. J gave up 12 bases and V 0 bases, and 8 bases lay outside the gene matches. CDR3: CASSESVAGGLRQFF. CDR3 bases: TGCGCCAGCAGTGAGTCAGTAGCGGGGGGACTTCGGCAGTTCTTC.

V gene TRBV27 combines with J gene TRBJ1-1; TRBD1 is a possible D gene (5 bases). There are 15 residues in the CDR3. Germline CDR1 is MNHEY and CDR2 is SMNVEV (reference sequence). V gave up 6 bases and J gave up 3 bases, with 17 bases separating them. The CDR3 DNA reads TGTGCCAGCAGCTCCCCCGACAGTCCTCACACTGAAGCTTTCTTT. It is translated as CASSSPDSPHTEAFF.

The CDR3 nucleotides are TGTGCCAGCAAAAGACAGGGGATTAATGAAAAACTGTTTTTT. Protein product: CASKRQGINEKLFF. The J gene is TRBJ1-4, the V gene TRBV2; 8 nucleotides agree with TRBD1. The CDR3 is made up of 14 amino acids. Germline V gene lookup returns CDR1 SNHLY and CDR2 FYNNEI. V lost 7 bases to trimming and J lost 4 bases; unmatched junction nucleotides: 5.

The sample holds one count of this clone. The CDR3 DNA follows: TGTGCCAGCAGACGACGGGACTCCCTAGGGACTGAAGCTTTCTTT. Encoded protein: CASRRRDSLGTEAFF. This sequence joins TRBV7-9 and TRBJ1-1, with TRBD1 as a possible D gene (5 bases). V was trimmed by 6 bases and J by 5 bases, leaving 19 bases between them. The CDR3 runs 15 residues. CDR1 and CDR2 (germline): SEHNR, FQNEAQ (reference sequence).